The clone carrying this T cell receptor (beta chain) was seen more than once but under ten times. The antigen remains unidentified. The sample comes from a study of cytomegalovirus exposure and HLA in healthy donors. V was pared by 1 base and J by 5 bases, with 4 bases of the junction left unmatched. Germline V lookup: CDR1 SQVTM, CDR2 ANQGSEA. This CDR3 is 16 amino acids long. The PCR employed 60 Vbeta primers together with 13 Jbeta primers. Original handling: Unique TCR beta chains totaled roughly 79 million in a later count, with some 10 million of them shared. Sequencing was performed with immunoSEQ multiplex PCR; in TCRdb, only in-frame clones are kept and a portion is missing. D and trimming were read from the DNA, whereas the V and J calls and clone size are those reported in that table. Among 130,000 or so clones listed, roughly four fifths were seen once. Findings and caveats of the study: Rarity marked most TCR sequences, yet some public TCRs occurred in many donors. DRB1 showed the most TCR associations and HLA-C the fewest in a later analysis, as rates varied by HLA locus.

The rearrangement joins TRBV29-1 to TRBJ2-3, with 15 bases that match TRBD2. The sequenced material came from PBMCs. The clonotype originates from a female donor in good health and CMV-seronegative. CDR3: CSVEGTSGGEGDTQYF. In DNA form, the CDR3 reads TGCAGCGTTGAAGGGACTAGCGGGGGGGAGGGAGATACGCAGTATTTT.